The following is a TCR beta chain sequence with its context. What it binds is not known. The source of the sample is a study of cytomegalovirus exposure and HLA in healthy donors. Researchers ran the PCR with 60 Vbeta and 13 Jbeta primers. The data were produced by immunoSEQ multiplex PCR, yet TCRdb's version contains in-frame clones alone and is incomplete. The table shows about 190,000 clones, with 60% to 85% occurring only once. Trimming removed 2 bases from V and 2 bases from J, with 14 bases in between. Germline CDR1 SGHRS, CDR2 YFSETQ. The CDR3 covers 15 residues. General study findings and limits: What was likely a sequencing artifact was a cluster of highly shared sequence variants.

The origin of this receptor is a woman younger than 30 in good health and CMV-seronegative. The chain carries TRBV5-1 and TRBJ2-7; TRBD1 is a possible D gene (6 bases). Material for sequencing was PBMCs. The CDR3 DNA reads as TGCGCCAGCAGCTTCTTCGGGACACCAACCTACGAGCAGTACTTC. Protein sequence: CASSFFGTPTYEQYF.